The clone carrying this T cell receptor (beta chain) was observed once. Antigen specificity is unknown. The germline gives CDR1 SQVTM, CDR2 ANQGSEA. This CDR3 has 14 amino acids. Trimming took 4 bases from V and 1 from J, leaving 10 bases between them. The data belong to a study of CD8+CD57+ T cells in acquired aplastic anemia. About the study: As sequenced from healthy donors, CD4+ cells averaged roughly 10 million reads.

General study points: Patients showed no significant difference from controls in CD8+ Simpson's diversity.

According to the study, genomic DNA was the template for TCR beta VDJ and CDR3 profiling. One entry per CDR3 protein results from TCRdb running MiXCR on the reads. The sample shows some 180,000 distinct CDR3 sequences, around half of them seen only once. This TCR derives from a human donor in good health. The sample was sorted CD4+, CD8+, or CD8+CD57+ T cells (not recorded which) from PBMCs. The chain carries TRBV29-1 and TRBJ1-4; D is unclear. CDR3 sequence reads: CSVADGVTNEKLFF. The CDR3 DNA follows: TGCAGCGTTGCCGACGGGGTAACTAATGAAAAACTGTTTTTT.